This TCR beta chain came from a study of T-cell memory formation after mild COVID-19. The wider study: Most TCR clusters belonged to a single donor.

Trimming cost V 5 bases and J 0 bases, with 17 bases left between them. Germline CDR1 and CDR2: SGHVS and FQNEAQ. The CDR3 contains 16 residues. General study results and limits: CD4/CD8 balance characterized clones contracting day 15 to 85, and CD4+ skew characterized later expanders.

This clonotype was detected a few times. Its antigen is still unknown. TCR alpha and TCR beta cDNA libraries with sample barcodes and UMIs came from 5'RACE using constant-segment primers. TCRdb re-derived calls from the 5' RACE reads in MiXCR, one entry per CDR3 protein. Found here are 130,000 to 150,000 distinct CDR3 sequences, roughly 21% of them singletons; the top ten hold around 2.4%. Sequencing was done on a sample of PBMCs or a T cell subset sorted from them (not recorded which). This TCR was sampled from an adult woman who had mild COVID-19 (a few samples of this study predate the infection). Cell type and time point are not known. V usage is TRBV7-8 and J usage is TRBJ2-7; no clear D gene. This CDR3 reads CASSPDRLGGSYEQYF. The CDR3 nucleotides read TGTGCCAGCAGCCCCGACCGGTTAGGTGGCTCCTACGAGCAGTACTTC. Drawing the rest from reference TRBV7-8 and TRBJ2-7, the complete variable domain is GAGVSQSPRYKVAKRGQDVALRCDPISGHVSLFWYQQALGQGPEFLTYFQNEAQLDKSGLPSDRFFAERPEGSVSTLKIQRTQQEDSAVYLCASSPDRLGGSYEQYFGPGTRLTVT.